This T cell receptor (beta chain) was sequenced during a study of blood T cell repertoires in COVID-19. Study details: The study drew acute and convalescent COVID-19 samples from the United States, Italy and Spain.

Source study methods: The authors estimated nucleated cell counts from reference gene primer amplification. Sequencing was performed with immunoSEQ multiplex PCR; in TCRdb, only in-frame clones are kept and a portion is missing. V, J and clone size derive from that table, while D and trimming were established from the DNA sequence. The data contain over 250,000 clones, about four fifths of them singletons. Germline CDR1 reads LNHDA; CDR2 reads SQIVND (reference sequence). The CDR3 consists of 15 residues. Trimming removed 7 bases at V and 4 bases at J, with 17 bases between. Grouping used clinical history reported by participants in a survey and questionnaire. During the 2 weeks before they entered the study, exposed participants had met someone with a PCR-confirmed or clinician-diagnosed COVID-19 case.

The rearrangement links TRBV19 to TRBJ1-5; D perhaps matches TRBD1 (6 bases). The receptor was isolated from a man between 40 and 49 years old who had been exposed to COVID-19. Sequences were obtained from PBMCs or T cells enriched from blood (not recorded which). The CDR3, as DNA: TGTGCCAGTATGTTACAGGGCCCAGCGAATCAGCCCCAGCATTTT. This translates into CASMLQGPANQPQHF.